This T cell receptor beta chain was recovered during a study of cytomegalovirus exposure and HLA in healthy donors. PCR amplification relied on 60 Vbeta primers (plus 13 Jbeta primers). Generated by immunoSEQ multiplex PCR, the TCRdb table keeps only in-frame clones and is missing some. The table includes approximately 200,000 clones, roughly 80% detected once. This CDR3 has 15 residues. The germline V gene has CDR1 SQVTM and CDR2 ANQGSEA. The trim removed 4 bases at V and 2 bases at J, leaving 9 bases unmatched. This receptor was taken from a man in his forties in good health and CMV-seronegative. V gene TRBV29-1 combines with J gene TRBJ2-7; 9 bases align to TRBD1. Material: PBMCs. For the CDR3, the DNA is TGCAGCGTTGTGGGCCGGGACAGGGTACCCTACGAGCAGTACTTC. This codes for CSVVGRDRVPYEQYF.